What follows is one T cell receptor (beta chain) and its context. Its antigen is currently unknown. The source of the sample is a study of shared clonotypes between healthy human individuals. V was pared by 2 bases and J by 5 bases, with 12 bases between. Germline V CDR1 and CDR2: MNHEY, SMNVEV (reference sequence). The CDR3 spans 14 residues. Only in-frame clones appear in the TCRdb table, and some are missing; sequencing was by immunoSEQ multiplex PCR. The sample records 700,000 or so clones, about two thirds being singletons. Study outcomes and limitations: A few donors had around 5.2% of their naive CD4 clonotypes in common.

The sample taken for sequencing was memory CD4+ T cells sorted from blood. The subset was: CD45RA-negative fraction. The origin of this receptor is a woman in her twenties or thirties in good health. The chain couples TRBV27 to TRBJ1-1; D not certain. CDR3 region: CASSLVTRKTEAFF. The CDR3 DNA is TGTGCCAGCAGTTTAGTTACCAGAAAAACTGAAGCTTTCTTT.